This T cell receptor beta chain comes out of a study of T cell repertoires in cytomegalovirus infection. In the study overall: Well-studied HLA-B-restricted CMV epitopes were used in the study alongside recently identified HLA-C-restricted ones. Public TCR beta signatures indicated both CMV infection and matching HLA type.

J lost 4 bases, V lost 3 bases, and 9 bases had no gene match. CDR3 length: 16 amino acids. Germline V lookup: CDR1 ENHRY, CDR2 SYGVKD. Findings and caveats of the study: The study found HLA-C-restricted CMV-specific TCR beta clonotypes dominating the ex vivo response.

This clonotype was seen a handful of times. Its antigen is undetermined. A single record per CDR3 protein comes from TCRdb applying MiXCR to the reads. The sample lists about 890,000 distinct CDR3 sequences, roughly 31% seen once, with over 12% in the top ten. The material was cultured CD8+ T cells from PBMCs, obtained from culture after CMV antigen stimulation. The source is a human donor in good health (CMV status not recorded). Some clones in this sample may be carry-over from other donors' samples. V and J are TRBV10-3 and TRBJ2-5; TRBD1 matches at 9 bases. The CDR3: CAISDGDRGFGETQYF. CDR3 DNA: TGTGCCATCAGTGATGGAGACAGGGGGTTCGGAGAGACCCAGTACTTC.